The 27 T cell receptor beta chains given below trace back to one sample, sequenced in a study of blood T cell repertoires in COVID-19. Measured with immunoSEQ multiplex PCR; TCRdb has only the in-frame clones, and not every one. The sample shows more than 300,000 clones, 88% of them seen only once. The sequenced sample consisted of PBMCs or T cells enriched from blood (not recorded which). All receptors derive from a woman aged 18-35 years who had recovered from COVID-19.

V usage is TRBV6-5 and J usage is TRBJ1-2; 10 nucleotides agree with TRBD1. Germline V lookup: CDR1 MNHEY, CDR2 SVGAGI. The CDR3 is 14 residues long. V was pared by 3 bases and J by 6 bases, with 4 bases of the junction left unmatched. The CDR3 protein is CASSYPGTGDGYTF. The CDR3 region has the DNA TGTGCCAGCAGTTATCCGGGGACAGGGGATGGCTACACCTTC.

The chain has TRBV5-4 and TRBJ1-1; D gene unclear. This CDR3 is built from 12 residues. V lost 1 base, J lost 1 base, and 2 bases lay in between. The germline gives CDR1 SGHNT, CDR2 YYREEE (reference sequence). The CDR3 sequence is CASSLQNTEAFF. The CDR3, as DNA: TGTGCCAGCAGCTTGCAGAACACTGAAGCTTTCTTT.

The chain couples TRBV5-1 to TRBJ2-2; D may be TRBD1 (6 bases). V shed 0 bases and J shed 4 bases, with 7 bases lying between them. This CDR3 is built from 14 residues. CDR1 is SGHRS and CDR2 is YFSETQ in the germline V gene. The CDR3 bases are TGCGCCAGCAGCTTGGGAGGGGGCACCGGGGAGCTGTTTTTT. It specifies CASSLGGGTGELFF.

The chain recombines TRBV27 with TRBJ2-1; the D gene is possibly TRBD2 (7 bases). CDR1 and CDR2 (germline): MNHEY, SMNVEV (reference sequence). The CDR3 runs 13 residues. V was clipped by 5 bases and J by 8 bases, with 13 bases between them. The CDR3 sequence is CASSPKGGYEQFF. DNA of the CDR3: TGTGCCAGCAGTCCGAAGGGGGGGTATGAGCAGTTCTTC.

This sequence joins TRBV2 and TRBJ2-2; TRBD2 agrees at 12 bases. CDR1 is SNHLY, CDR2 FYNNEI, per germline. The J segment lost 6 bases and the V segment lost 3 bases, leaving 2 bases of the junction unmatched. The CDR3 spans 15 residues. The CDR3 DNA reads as TGTGCCAGCAGTGATCTAGCGGGGGGGCCCGGGGAGCTGTTTTTT. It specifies CASSDLAGGPGELFF.

The CDR3 sequence is CASSLGVRGYTF. The CDR3 coding sequence is TGTGCCAGCAGCTTAGGGGTGAGGGGCTACACCTTC. The chain links TRBV7-9 to TRBJ1-2, with no clear D. The CDR3 covers 12 residues. Looked up from germline, CDR1 is SEHNR and CDR2 is FQNEAQ (reference sequence). Trimming pared 1 base from V and 8 bases from J, leaving 8 bases between.

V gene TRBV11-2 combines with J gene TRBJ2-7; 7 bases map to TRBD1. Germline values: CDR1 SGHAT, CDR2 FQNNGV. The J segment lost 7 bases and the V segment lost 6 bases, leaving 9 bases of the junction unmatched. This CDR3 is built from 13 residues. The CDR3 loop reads CASSIGGFLEQYF. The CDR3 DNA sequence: TGTGCCAGCAGTATAGGGGGCTTCTTGGAGCAGTACTTC.

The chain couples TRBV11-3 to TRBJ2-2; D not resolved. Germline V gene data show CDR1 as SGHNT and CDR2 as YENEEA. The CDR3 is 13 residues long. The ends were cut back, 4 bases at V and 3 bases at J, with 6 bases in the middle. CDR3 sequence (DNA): TGTGCCAGCAGCTACCGCGACACCGGGGAGCTGTTTTTT. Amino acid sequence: CASSYRDTGELFF.

CDR3 residues: CASSTHDSYGYTF. The CDR3 DNA is TGTGCCAGCAGTACGCACGACAGCTATGGCTACACCTTC. The V and J genes are TRBV27 and TRBJ1-2, with D maybe TRBD1 (5 bases). Germline V gives CDR1 MNHEY, CDR2 SMNVEV (reference sequence). The CDR3 totals 13 residues. Deletions cut 5 bases from V and 4 bases from J, with 11 bases between.

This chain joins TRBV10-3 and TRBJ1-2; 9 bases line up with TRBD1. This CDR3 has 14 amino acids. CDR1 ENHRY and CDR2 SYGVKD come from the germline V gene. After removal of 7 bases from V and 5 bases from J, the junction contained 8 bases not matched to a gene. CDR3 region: CAIIPGQGLYGYTF. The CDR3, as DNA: TGTGCCATCATCCCAGGACAGGGGCTATATGGCTACACCTTC.

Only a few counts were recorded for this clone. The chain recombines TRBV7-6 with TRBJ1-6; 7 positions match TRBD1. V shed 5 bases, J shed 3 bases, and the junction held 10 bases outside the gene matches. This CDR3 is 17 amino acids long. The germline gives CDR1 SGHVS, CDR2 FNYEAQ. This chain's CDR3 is CASSRTGDLFYNSPLHF. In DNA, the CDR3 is TGTGCCAGCAGCCGAACAGGGGACCTTTTCTATAATTCACCCCTCCACTTT.

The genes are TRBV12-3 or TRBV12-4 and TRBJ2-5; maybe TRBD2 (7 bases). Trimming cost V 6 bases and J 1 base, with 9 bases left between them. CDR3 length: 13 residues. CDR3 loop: CASRGGGQETQYF. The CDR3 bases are TGTGCCAGCAGGGGAGGGGGCCAAGAGACCCAGTACTTC.

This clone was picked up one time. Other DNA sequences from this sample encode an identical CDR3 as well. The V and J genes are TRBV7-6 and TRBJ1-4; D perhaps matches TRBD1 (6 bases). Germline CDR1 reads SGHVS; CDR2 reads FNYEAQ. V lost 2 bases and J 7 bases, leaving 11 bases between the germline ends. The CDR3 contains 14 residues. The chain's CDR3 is CASSLSGGSEKLFF. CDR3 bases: TGTGCCAGCAGCTTATCGGGGGGCAGTGAAAAACTGTTTTTT.

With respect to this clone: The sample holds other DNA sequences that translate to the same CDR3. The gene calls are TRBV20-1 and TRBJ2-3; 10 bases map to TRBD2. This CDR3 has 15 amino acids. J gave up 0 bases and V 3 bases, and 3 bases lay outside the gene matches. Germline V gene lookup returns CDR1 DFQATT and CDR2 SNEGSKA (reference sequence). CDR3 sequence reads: CSASGSGGSTDTQYF. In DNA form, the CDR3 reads TGCAGTGCTAGTGGTAGCGGGGGGAGCACAGATACGCAGTATTTT.

CDR3 DNA: TGTGCCAGCACCCCGTCGGGTTCTCAGCCCCAGCATTTT. Protein: CASTPSGSQPQHF. The chain is built from TRBV28 and TRBJ1-5, with D hard to call. Germline V gene sequence: CDR1 MDHEN, CDR2 SYDVKM. The CDR3 is 13 residues long. Trimming took 7 bases from V and 6 from J, leaving 13 bases between them.

The CDR3 loop reads CSVEQRSTEAFF. The CDR3 DNA is TGCAGCGTTGAGCAGAGGAGCACTGAAGCTTTCTTT. The chain carries TRBV29-1 and TRBJ1-1; no clear D. This CDR3 has 12 amino acids. Per the germline V gene, CDR1 is SQVTM and CDR2 is ANQGSEA. Trimming cost V 3 bases and J 4 bases, with 9 bases left between them.

CDR3 coding DNA: TGTGCCAGCAACCCAGGGAGGAGGACAGATACGCAGTATTTT. Its protein product is CASNPGRRTDTQYF. V gene TRBV7-9 combines with J gene TRBJ2-3; D possibly corresponds to TRBD2 (6 bases). Germline loops: CDR1 SEHNR, CDR2 FQNEAQ (reference sequence). The CDR3 extends over 14 amino acids. The ends were cut back, 7 bases at V and 3 bases at J, with 14 bases in the middle.

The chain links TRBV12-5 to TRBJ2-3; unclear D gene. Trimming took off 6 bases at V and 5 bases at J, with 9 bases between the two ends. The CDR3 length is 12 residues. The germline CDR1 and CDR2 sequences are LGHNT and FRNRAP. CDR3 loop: CASGPFGDTQYF. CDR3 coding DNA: TGTGCTAGTGGCCCTTTCGGAGATACGCAGTATTTT.

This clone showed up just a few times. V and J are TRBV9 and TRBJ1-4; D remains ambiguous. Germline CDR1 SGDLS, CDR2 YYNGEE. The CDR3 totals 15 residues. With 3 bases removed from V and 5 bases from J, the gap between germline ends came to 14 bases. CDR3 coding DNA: TGTGCCAGCAGCGCCGGGTCCGGGGAAAATGAAAAACTGTTTTTT. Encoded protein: CASSAGSGENEKLFF.

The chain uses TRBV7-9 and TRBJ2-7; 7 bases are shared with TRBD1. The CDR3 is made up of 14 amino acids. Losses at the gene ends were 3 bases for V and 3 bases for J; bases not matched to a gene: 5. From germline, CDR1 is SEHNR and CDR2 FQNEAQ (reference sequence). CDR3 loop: CASSFFGTDYEQYF. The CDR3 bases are TGTGCCAGCAGCTTTTTTGGGACAGACTACGAGCAGTACTTC.

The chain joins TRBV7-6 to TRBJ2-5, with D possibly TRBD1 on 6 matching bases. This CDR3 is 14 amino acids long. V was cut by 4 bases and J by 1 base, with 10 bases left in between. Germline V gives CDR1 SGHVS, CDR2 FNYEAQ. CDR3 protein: CASSSRQVQETQYF. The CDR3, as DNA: TGTGCCAGCAGCTCCCGACAGGTCCAAGAGACCCAGTACTTC.

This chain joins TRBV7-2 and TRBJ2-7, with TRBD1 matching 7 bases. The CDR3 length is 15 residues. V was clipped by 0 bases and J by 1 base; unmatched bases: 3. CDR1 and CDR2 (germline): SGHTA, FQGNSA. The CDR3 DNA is TGTGCCAGCAGCTTAGCCGGGACAGTATCCTACGAGCAGTACTTC. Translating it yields CASSLAGTVSYEQYF.

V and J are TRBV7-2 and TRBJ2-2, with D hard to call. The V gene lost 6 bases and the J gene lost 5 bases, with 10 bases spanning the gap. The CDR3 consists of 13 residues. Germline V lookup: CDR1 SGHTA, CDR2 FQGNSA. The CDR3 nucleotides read TGTGCCAGCAGTCACTCTATGACCGGGGAGCTGTTTTTT. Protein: CASSHSMTGELFF.

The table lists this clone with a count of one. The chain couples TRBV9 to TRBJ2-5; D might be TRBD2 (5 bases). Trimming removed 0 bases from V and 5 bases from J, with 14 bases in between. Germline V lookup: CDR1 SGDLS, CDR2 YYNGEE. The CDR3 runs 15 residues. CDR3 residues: CASSVGVSPGETQYF. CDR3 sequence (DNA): TGTGCCAGCAGCGTAGGGGTCAGTCCGGGGGAGACCCAGTACTTC. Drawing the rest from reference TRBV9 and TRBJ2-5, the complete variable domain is DSGVTQTPKHLITATGQRVTLRCSPRSGDLSVYWYQQSLDQGLQFLIQYYNGEERAKGNILERFSAQQFPDLHSELNLSSLELGDSALYFCASSVGVSPGETQYFGPGTRLLVL.

The CDR3 here is CASSHATGDWGYTF. The CDR3 nucleotides read TGCGCCAGCAGCCACGCCACAGGGGATTGGGGCTACACCTTC. V and J are TRBV4-1 and TRBJ1-2; 7 bases fit TRBD1. V lost 3 bases to trimming and J lost 8 bases; unmatched junction nucleotides: 9. Germline CDR1 reads MGHRA; CDR2 reads YSYEKL. The CDR3 is 14 amino acids.

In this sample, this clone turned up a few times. CDR3 loop: CASSFGTAKNTEAFF. The CDR3 DNA is TGTGCCAGCAGTTTTGGGACAGCTAAGAACACTGAAGCTTTCTTT. The chain carries TRBV5-5 and TRBJ1-1, with TRBD1 identical over 7 bases. The germline CDR1 and CDR2 sequences are SGHKS and YYEKEE (reference sequence). CDR3 length: 15 amino acids. With 5 bases clipped from V and 1 base from J, the junction kept 8 bases outside the gene matches. The whole variable domain, filled in from reference TRBV5-5 and TRBJ1-1, reads DAGVTQSPTHLIKTRGQQVTLRCSPISGHKSVSWYQQVLGQGPQFIFQYYEKEERGRGNFPDRFSARQFPNYSSELNVNALLLGDSALYLCASSFGTAKNTEAFFGQGTRLTVV.

The CDR3 nucleotides are TGTGCCAGCAGTAACACCGGGACAGGGGTTTACGAGCAGTACTTC. As protein: CASSNTGTGVYEQYF. V is TRBV6-5 and J is TRBJ2-7, with 10 bases aligning to TRBD1. Per germline, CDR1 MNHEY and CDR2 SVGAGI. The V and J ends lost 5 bases and 4 bases, in that order; junction bases with no gene match: 8. This CDR3 spans 15 amino acids.